This T cell receptor beta chain came from a study of B cell selection in AIRE deficiency (dated by TCRdb to the late 2010s). The study in broad terms: A comparison of TCRbeta repertoires of sorted blood CD4+ conventional T cells and regulatory T cells was made between AIRE-deficient patients and healthy controls. The TCR-sequenced cohort comprised about 5 AIRE-deficient APECED patients and about 5 healthy control donors. Study-wide findings and limitations: TCRBV gene usage, CDR3 length and TCR diversity in Tconv and Treg cells from AIRE-deficient patients were found to be similar to those in cells from healthy donors. Shared Treg sequences had shorter CDR3s, which reflects a bias toward rearrangements containing few non-templated nucleotide insertions. Roughly 30% of the Treg TCRbeta sequences shared among healthy donors were found in patient Tconv cells, which suggests that Treg-biased clones were diverted into the Tconv compartment. Only TCRbeta chains were sequenced; 35% to 40% of shared healthy-donor Treg sequences also occurred in healthy Tconv, possibly because of differing TCRalpha chains. Of about 4,000 shared Treg TCRbeta sequences, approximately 30% were shared only among healthy donors and around 9% only among patients, suggesting less efficient Treg selection without AIRE.

TCRbeta chain sequencing was performed with the immunoSEQ platform. Concerning the study's data processing: About 1.2x10^5 distinct in-frame TCRbeta sequences from patients and roughly 1.3x10^5 from healthy donors were obtained from pooled conventional T cell repertoires. Treg TCRbeta sequences found in two or more individuals were defined as public, and these public Treg TCRbeta sequences were then searched for in Tconv repertoires. To test for differences between groups, Mann-Whitney U tests with Bonferroni-Dunn correction were run in GraphPad Prism 7.03. TCRdb carries this immuneACCESS record with in-frame sequences only. Its versions omit some clonotypes, under half of them owing to an unresolved V gene in the studies checked, with the rest unexplained. V and J calls and clone size are copied from that table; D and trimming were computed from the DNA. This sample has 20,000 to 30,000 clones in its table, and about 95% of those were observed once. Less than 0.25% of the sample goes to the ten largest clones.

For sorting, conventional CD4 T cells were defined as CD4+CD127+ cells. The control samples were obtained from healthy donors who were not related to the patients. Tconv and Treg cells for TCRbeta sequencing were sorted on a FACSAria flow cytometer. The sorted cells went into 5-ml round-bottom polystyrene tubes, and the dry cell pellets were then frozen at -80 degrees C until sequencing. This clone was picked up one time. Its antigen is still unknown. No clone much larger than this one lies a single base away; base qualities are absent. V is shortened by 2 bases, J by 10 bases, and the region joining them spans 11 bases. Looking up the germline V gene yields CDR1 MDHEN and CDR2 SYDVKM. The CDR3 sequence holds 13 residues, the cysteine and phenylalanine included. This entry keeps only the CDR3 DNA: 39 bases, framed from base 1.

This TCR was recovered from a human donor in good health. The V and J genes are TRBV28 and TRBJ1-4; no D gene is confidently identified. The material sequenced was CD4+CD127+ conventional T cells sorted from PBMCs. The nucleotide sequence is TGTGCCAGCAGTTTAGGGGTCTGGAGAAAACTGTTTTTT. The resulting protein is CASSLGVWRKLFF.